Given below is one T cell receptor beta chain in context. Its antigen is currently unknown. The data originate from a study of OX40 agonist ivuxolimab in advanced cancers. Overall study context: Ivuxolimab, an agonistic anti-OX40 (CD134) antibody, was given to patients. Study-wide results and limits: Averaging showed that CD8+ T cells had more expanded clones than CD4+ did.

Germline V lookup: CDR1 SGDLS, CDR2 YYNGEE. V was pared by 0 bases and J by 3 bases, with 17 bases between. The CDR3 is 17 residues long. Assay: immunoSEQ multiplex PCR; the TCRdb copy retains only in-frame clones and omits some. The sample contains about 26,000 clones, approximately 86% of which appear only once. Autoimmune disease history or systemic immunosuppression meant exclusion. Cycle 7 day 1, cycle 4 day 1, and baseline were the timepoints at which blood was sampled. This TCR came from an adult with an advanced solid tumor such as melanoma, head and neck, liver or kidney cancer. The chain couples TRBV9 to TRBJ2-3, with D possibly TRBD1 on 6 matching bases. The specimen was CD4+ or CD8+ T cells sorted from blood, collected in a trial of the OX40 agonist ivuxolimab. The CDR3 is CASSVEWVDRSTDTQYF. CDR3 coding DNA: TGTGCCAGCAGCGTAGAATGGGTGGACAGATCTACAGATACGCAGTATTTT.